This TCR beta chain is drawn from a study of CD8+CD57+ T cells in acquired aplastic anemia. In the study overall: Sorted CD4+ plus CD8+ cells gave DNA averaging about 3.2 ug. Overall study findings and caveats: Patients and controls shared some 30 CD8+ CDR3 sequences.

All sequencing subjects had displayed CD8+CD57+ cell expansion on flow cytometry. All participating patients were living with severe acquired aplastic anemia. All patients were therapy-naive when blood was sampled. This CDR3 has 16 amino acids. The germline gives CDR1 SGHVS, CDR2 FQNEAQ. The ends were cut back, 0 bases at V and 9 bases at J, with 20 bases in the middle. Genomic DNA constituted the template upon which TCR beta VDJ and CDR3 profiling was performed. TCRdb analysed the reads with MiXCR anew, one entry per CDR3 protein. The sample lists about 270,000 distinct CDR3 sequences, roughly 82% occurring once. About this clonotype itself: Its antigen is as yet unknown.

The gene calls are TRBV7-8 and TRBJ1-2; D uncertain. Sequenced input: sorted CD4+, CD8+, or CD8+CD57+ T cells (not recorded which) from PBMCs. The source of this sequence is a human donor with aplastic anemia. CDR3 loop: CASSLADGPDTQCYTF. The CDR3, as DNA: TGTGCCAGCAGCTTAGCGGACGGGCCCGATACGCAGTGCTACACCTTC. The variable domain in full, with the rest retrieved from reference TRBV7-8 and TRBJ1-2, is GAGVSQSPRYKVAKRGQDVALRCDPISGHVSLFWYQQALGQGPEFLTYFQNEAQLDKSGLPSDRFFAERPEGSVSTLKIQRTQQEDSAVYLCASSLADGPDTQCYTFGSGTRLTVV.